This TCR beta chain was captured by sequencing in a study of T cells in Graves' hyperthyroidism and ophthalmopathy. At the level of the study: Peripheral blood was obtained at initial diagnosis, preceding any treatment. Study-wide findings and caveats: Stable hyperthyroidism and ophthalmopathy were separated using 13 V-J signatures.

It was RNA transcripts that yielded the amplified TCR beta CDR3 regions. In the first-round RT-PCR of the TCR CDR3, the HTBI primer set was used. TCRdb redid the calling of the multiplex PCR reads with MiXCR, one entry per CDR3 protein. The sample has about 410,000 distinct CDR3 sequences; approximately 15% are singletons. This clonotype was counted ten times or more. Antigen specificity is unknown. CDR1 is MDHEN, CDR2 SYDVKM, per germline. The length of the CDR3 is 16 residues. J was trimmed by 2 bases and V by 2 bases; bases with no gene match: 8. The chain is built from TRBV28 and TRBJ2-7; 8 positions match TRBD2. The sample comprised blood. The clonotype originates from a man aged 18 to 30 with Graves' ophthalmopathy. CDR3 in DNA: TGTGCCAGCAGTTTACTGGTACTAGCGGATACCTACGAGCAGTACTTC. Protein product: CASSLLVLADTYEQYF. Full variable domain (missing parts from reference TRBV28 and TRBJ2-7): DVKVTQSSRYLVKRTGEKVFLECVQDMDHENMFWYRQDPGLGLRLIYFSYDVKMKEKGDIPEGYSVSREKKERFSLILESASTNQTSMYLCASSLLVLADTYEQYFGPGTRLTVT.